The clone carrying this TCR beta chain turned up a few times. The source of the sample is a study of blood T cell repertoires in COVID-19. The assay was immunoSEQ multiplex PCR, and TCRdb's table has in-frame clones only and misses some. The repertoire holds around 320,000 clones, with approximately 91% as singletons. Germline values: CDR1 MDHEN, CDR2 SYDVKM. After removal of 6 bases from V and 2 bases from J, the junction contained 10 bases not matched to a gene. The CDR3 contains 16 residues. The TCR was taken from a woman in her 30s who had been exposed to COVID-19. The chain recombines TRBV28 with TRBJ1-5, with 7 bases aligning to TRBD1. Material: PBMCs or T cells enriched from blood (not recorded which). The CDR3 DNA reads TGTGCCAGCAGCTCATGGGGACAGTTGCGCAATCAGCCCCAGCATTTT. It encodes CASSSWGQLRNQPQHF.